This paragraph covers one TCR beta chain sequence. There is no known antigen for this receptor. It has no much larger one-base neighbor in the sample; base qualities were not kept. Participants in the prospective study were aged 18 to 89 years, lived in some 24 United States geographic areas, and enrolled through a virtual design. Cohort assignment in the prospective study relied on participant-reported clinical history from a screening survey and a study questionnaire. Recovered participants in ImmuneRACE Cohort 3 were defined as having two consecutive negative NP/OP PCR tests, clearance from a healthcare professional, or resolution of symptoms. Each participant in the prospective study had whole blood, serum and a nasopharyngeal or oropharyngeal swab collected by mobile phlebotomists. Prospective study participants could optionally give additional blood draws and questionnaires over an approximately 2-month period. Prospective study blood samples were shipped either frozen or at room temperature before DNA extraction.

The immunoSEQ Assay, a bias-controlled multiplex PCR, was used to amplify TCRbeta CDR3 regions from genomic DNA. For the original study's pipeline: Within the assay, amplification of reference gene primers was used to estimate how many nucleated cells each sample contained. To quantify the absolute abundance of each unique TCRbeta CDR3 rearrangement, sequence reads were collapsed and filtered. For each sample, productive Simpson clonality was calculated by taking the square root of Simpson's diversity index across productive rearrangements. TCRdb's version of the immuneACCESS table is confined to in-frame rearrangements and falls short of the full clone set. An unresolved V gene accounts for under half of the shortfall where checked; the remainder is of unknown origin. V and J calls plus clone size are reproduced from that table; the DNA served to infer D and trimming. In this sample the table shows roughly 220,000 clones, 84% of which occur a single time. Jointly, the top ten make up around 6.5% of the sample.

These data belong to a study of blood T cell repertoires in COVID-19 (dated by TCRdb to the early 2020s). Notes on the research overall: Samples from collaborators originated in the United States, Italy and Spain and spanned both the acute and convalescent phases of COVID-19. The prospective study material was composed of cDNA or gDNA derived from T cells, B-cell-depleted T cells, or PBMCs. Subjects who had been exposed to COVID-19, were actively infected with it, or had recovered from it provided the deeply sampled blood TCRbeta repertoires that made up the dataset. The repertoires were released in a freely available public database intended as a resource for research on the immune response to SARS-CoV-2. The samples were drawn from two sources: the first 160 participants of the ongoing ImmuneRACE study, and over 1,000 subjects contributed by 6 global collaborators. Nearly every sample came with metadata listing a de-identified subject ID, COVID-19 status, age in years and sex. Where available, HLA class I and class II types were taken from metadata supplied by the sample provider and were not determined by assay-based typing.

The CDR3 holds 16 amino acids from the cysteine to the phenylalanine. Only the CDR3 DNA stays, 48 bases, in frame from base 1. V has 0 bases trimmed and J has 4 bases trimmed; junction bases matching no gene number 4. The germline V gene encodes CDR1 KGHDR and CDR2 SFDVKD. What the research found in general, with its limitations: Clinical and demographic metadata were provided uncurated, with the amount varying by source and participant.

Sample: PBMCs or T cells enriched from blood (not recorded which). The sequence was collected from a woman in her 40s who had recovered from COVID-19. Here the chain combines TRBV24-1 and TRBJ2-1, and TRBD2 matches 8 of the central bases. In nucleotides, the sequence is TGTGCCACCAGTGATTTGCGGGAGGGGAGATACAATGAGCAGTTCTTC. This encodes CATSDLREGRYNEQFF.